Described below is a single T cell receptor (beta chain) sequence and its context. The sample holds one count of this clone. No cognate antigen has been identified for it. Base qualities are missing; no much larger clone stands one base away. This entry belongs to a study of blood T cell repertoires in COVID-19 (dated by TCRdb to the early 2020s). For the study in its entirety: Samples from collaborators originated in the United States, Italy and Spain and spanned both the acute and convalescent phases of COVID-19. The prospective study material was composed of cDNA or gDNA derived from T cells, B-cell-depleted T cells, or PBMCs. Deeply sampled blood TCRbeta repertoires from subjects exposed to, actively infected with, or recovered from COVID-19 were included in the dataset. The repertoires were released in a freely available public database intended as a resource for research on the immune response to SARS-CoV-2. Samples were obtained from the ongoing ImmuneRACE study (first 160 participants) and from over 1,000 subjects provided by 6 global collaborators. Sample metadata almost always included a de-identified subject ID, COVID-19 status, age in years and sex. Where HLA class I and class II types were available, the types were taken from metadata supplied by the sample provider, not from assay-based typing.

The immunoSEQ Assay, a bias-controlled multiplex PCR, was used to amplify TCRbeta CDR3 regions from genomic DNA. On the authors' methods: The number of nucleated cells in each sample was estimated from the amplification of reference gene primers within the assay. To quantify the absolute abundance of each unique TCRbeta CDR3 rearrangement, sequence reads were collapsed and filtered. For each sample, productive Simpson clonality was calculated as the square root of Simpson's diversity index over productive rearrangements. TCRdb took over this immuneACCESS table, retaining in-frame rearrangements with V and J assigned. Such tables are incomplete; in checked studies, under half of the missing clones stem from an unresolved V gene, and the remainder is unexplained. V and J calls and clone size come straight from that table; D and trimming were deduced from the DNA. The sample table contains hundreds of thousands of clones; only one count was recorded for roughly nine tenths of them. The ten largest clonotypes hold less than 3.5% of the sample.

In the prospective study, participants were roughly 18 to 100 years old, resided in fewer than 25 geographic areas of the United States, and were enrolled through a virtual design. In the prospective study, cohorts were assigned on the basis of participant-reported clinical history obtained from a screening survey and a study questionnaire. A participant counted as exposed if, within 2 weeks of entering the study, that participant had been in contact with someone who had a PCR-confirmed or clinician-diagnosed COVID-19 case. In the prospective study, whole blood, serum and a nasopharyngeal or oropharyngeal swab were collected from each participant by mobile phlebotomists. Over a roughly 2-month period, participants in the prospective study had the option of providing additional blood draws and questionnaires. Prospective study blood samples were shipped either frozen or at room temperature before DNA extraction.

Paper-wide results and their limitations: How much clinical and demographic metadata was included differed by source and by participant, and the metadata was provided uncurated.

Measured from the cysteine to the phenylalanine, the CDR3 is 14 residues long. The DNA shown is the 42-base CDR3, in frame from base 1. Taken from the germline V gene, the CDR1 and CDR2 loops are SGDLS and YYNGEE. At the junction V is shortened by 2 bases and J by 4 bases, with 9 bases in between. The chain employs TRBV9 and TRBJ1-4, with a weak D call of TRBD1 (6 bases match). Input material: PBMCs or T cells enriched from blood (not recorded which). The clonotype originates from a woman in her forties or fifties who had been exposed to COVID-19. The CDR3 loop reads CASSVDSFNEKLFF. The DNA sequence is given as TGTGCCAGCAGCGTGGACAGCTTTAATGAAAAACTGTTTTTT.